The T cell receptor beta chain under discussion was sequenced for a study of somatic mutations in cytotoxic T cells in rheumatoid arthritis. Germline CDR1 SGDLS, CDR2 YYNGEE. The CDR3 loop spans 14 amino acids. V was clipped by 4 bases and J by 2 bases, with 13 bases between them. Assay: immunoSEQ multiplex PCR; the TCRdb copy retains only in-frame clones and omits some. This table has under 20,000 clones, around 85% appearing once. This TCR derives from a man in his forties or fifties in good health. The J gene is TRBJ2-7, the V gene TRBV9; D possibly corresponds to TRBD2 (5 bases). The sample taken for sequencing was CD8+ T cells sorted from blood. The CDR3 DNA reads as TGTGCCAGCAGCCCCCACCTAGCTGCCTACGAGCAGTACTTC. This sequence encodes CASSPHLAAYEQYF.